Below are 9 T cell receptor beta chains sequenced from a single sample in a study of radiation and T cells in renal cell carcinoma. Some clones are missing from TCRdb's copy, which holds only in-frame ones; the method was immunoSEQ multiplex PCR. The table shows 150,000 or so clones, with around four fifths occurring only once. Time point of the sample: baseline pretreatment blood. The treatment denotes: 15 Gy SBRT to primary tumor, nephrectomy 4 weeks later. The specimen comprised blood, sampled from a patient whose treatment included radiotherapy and nephrectomy. These TCRs come from a woman between 45 and 65 years old with renal cell carcinoma.

V usage is TRBV28 and J usage is TRBJ1-3; 7 positions agree with TRBD1. Germline V lookup: CDR1 MDHEN, CDR2 SYDVKM. The CDR3 totals 16 residues. V lost 4 bases to trimming and J lost 0 bases; unmatched junction nucleotides: 6. For the CDR3, the DNA is TGTGCCAGCAGTTCCCTGGGGACAGACTCTGGAAACACCATATATTTT. It encodes CASSSLGTDSGNTIYF.

The chain carries TRBV21-1 and TRBJ2-7; the listed D gene, TRBD2, was not tested against the DNA. TRBV21-1 is a listed pseudogene. The CDR3 consists of 13 residues. This CDR3 is CATSVGGAYEQYF. In nucleotides, the CDR3 is TGTGCCACCTCAGTCGGGGGGGCCTACGAGCAGTACTTC.

This rearrangement joins TRBV15 to TRBJ2-5; 9 bases match TRBD2. The germline gives CDR1 LNHNV, CDR2 YYDKDF (reference sequence). J gave up 13 bases and V 1 base, and 16 bases lay outside the gene matches. The CDR3 consists of 16 residues. The CDR3 DNA reads as TGTGCCACCAGCAGAGCGAGGAGGCTAGCGGGGCCTGATGCGTACTTC. It yields the protein CATSRARRLAGPDAYF.

This chain links TRBV19 with TRBJ1-5, with 10 bases lining up with TRBD1. Germline lookup yields CDR1 LNHDA and CDR2 SQIVND (reference sequence). This CDR3 contains 20 residues. Unmatched junction bases numbered 15, after V lost 4 bases and J lost 0 bases. CDR3 nucleotide sequence: TGTGCCAGTAGTACGACAGGGGGCCGGCGTTGGTACCATAGCAATCAGCCCCAGCATTTT. Translating gives CASSTTGGRRWYHSNQPQHF. Complete variable domain (other parts from reference TRBV19 and TRBJ1-5): DGGITQSPKYLFRKEGQNVTLSCEQNLNHDAMYWYRQDPGQGLRLIYYSQIVNDFQKGDIAEGYSVSREKKESFPLTVTSAQKNPTAFYLCASSTTGGRRWYHSNQPQHFGDGTRLSIL.

J is TRBJ1-4 and V is TRBV30; no reliable D call. Germline values: CDR1 GTSNPN, CDR2 SVGIG (reference sequence). The CDR3 covers 13 residues. V lost 4 bases, J lost 6 bases, and 12 bases lay in between. Written as DNA, the CDR3 is TGTGCCTGGACCCCATTTGAGGATGAAAAACTGTTTTTT. As protein: CAWTPFEDEKLFF.

V usage is TRBV5-1 and J usage is TRBJ2-3, with D perhaps being TRBD1 or TRBD2 (5 bases each). This CDR3 spans 14 amino acids. The V gene's germline CDR1 is SGHRS and CDR2 YFSETQ. The V gene lost 0 bases and the J gene lost 6 bases, with 11 bases spanning the gap. The CDR3 here is CASSLDGDRDTQYF. As DNA, the CDR3 is TGCGCCAGCAGCTTGGATGGGGACCGGGATACGCAGTATTTT.

This chain joins TRBV28 and TRBJ2-7, with D possibly being TRBD2 (7 bases). Trimming removed 7 bases from V and 6 bases from J, with 10 bases in between. Germline CDR1 and CDR2: MDHEN and SYDVKM. CDR3 length equals 11 residues. The CDR3 DNA reads TGTGCCAGCATCCGGGGGGCCGAGCAGTACTTC. As protein: CASIRGAEQYF.

The V call is TRBV10-3, the J call TRBJ1-2; no clear D. Trimming pared 4 bases from V and 5 bases from J, leaving 17 bases between. The germline gives CDR1 ENHRY, CDR2 SYGVKD. CDR3 size: 15 residues. Written as DNA, the CDR3 is TGTGCCATCAGTGTATCCGGGGAGTCCCGGTATGGCTACACCTTC. The encoded protein is CAISVSGESRYGYTF.

J is TRBJ2-5 and V is TRBV7-2; either TRBD1 or TRBD2 may fit D (5 bases each). Germline V gene data show CDR1 as SGHTA and CDR2 as FQGNSA. V dropped 6 bases and J dropped 4 bases, with 21 bases sitting between them. CDR3 size: 16 residues. The CDR3 region has the DNA TGTGCCAGCAGACGCGCCCCGGGGCCAAGTGGAGAGACCCAGTACTTC. This sequence encodes CASRRAPGPSGETQYF.